Below, one T cell receptor beta chain is given with its context. The entry originates in a study of blood T cell repertoires in COVID-19. Study-level information: COVID-19 samples collected from the United States, Italy and Spain covered acute and convalescent phases. PBMCs, B-cell-depleted T cells, or T cells provided the cDNA or gDNA that made up the material.

Authors' processing steps: Amplification of reference gene primers was used by the study to estimate nucleated cell counts. Method: immunoSEQ multiplex PCR; TCRdb's copy keeps in-frame clones and lacks some. V and J calls and clone size are copied from that table; D and trimming were computed from the DNA. The sample lists over 20,000 clones; roughly nine tenths were seen once. Germline V CDR1 and CDR2: SGHKS, YYEKEE (reference sequence). With 4 bases removed from V and 2 bases from J, the gap between germline ends came to 6 bases. The CDR3 totals 12 residues. This clonotype was obtained from a human donor in a cohort sampled during active COVID-19. The sample taken for sequencing was peripheral blood. The V and J genes are TRBV5-5 and TRBJ2-5; D not resolved. The CDR3 reads CASSLLQETQYF. In DNA form, the CDR3 reads TGTGCCAGCAGCCTACTTCAAGAGACCCAGTACTTC.